These T cell receptor beta chains were read from a single sample in a study of blood T cell repertoires in COVID-19. The table came from immunoSEQ multiplex PCR; TCRdb's copy has only in-frame clones and leaves some out. The table includes under 250,000 clones, around 82% detected once. What was sequenced was peripheral blood. Every receptor here comes from a man aged 35 to 55 with active or convalescent COVID-19. CDR3s include the opening cysteine and the closing phenylalanine or tryptophan. A D gene is named only where the DNA matches it firmly. A row's size may be missing; if present it is once, few, many or a size class.

j_call v_call d_call clone_size cdr3_nt cdr3_aa
TRBJ1-1 TRBV29-1 - - TGCAGCTCCAACCACGGGTCCACTGAAGCTTTCTTT CSSNHGSTEAFF
TRBJ1-5 TRBV18 - once TGTGCCAGCTCACCACTACAGGGAAGCAATCAGCCCCAGCATTTT CASSPLQGSNQPQHF
TRBJ2-1 TRBV2 TRBD2 - TGTGCCAGCCTTGATAAGAGCGGGAGGTATGAGCAGTTCTTC CASLDKSGRYEQFF
TRBJ1-3 TRBV11-3 - - TGTGCCAGCAGCTTAGAACCCCAGGGTTCCTGGAACACCATATATTTT CASSLEPQGSWNTIYF
TRBJ2-5 TRBV19 - - TGTGCCAGTAGCCAACACGGGGCCCAGTACTTC CASSQHGAQYF
TRBJ2-2 TRBV7-2 - once TGTGCCAGCAGCCCAGACCCGGGTCCCGGGGAGCTGTTTTTT CASSPDPGPGELFF
TRBJ1-2 TRBV7-2 TRBD1 few TGTGCCAGCAGCTTAGGGGCCACAGGGGCCCCAATCTATGGCTACACCTTC CASSLGATGAPIYGYTF
TRBJ1-1 TRBV5-1 TRBD1 - TGCGCCAGCAGCTCCGGGACAGGGAACACTGAAGCTTTCTTT CASSSGTGNTEAFF
TRBJ2-3 TRBV5-1 - - TGCGCCAGCAGCTTTCGGGGCACAGATACGCAGTATTTT CASSFRGTDTQYF
TRBJ1-2 TRBV30 - - TGTGCCTGGAACCTTCAGGGGTTGAGCTATGGCTACACCTTC CAWNLQGLSYGYTF
TRBJ1-1 TRBV28 - - TGTGCCAGCAGTTTATCGCGAGATCTTGAAGCTTTCTTT CASSLSRDLEAFF
TRBJ2-7 TRBV10-3 TRBD1 - TGTGCCACCTTGGCCGGGGGACAGGGTGGCTCCTACGAGCAGTACTTC CATLAGGQGGSYEQYF
TRBJ1-6 TRBV6-6 - - TGTGCCAGCAGTTTACAAGAAAATTCACCCCTCCACTTT CASSLQENSPLHF
TRBJ2-1 TRBV19 TRBD2 - TGTGCCAGTAGTATGATTTTTTTTGGGACTAGCCTCAATGAGCAGTTCTTC CASSMIFFGTSLNEQFF
TRBJ1-3 TRBV11-2 TRBD1 - TGTGCCAGCAGCTTAAAGGGAAGCAGGGGGCCCGGAAACACCATATATTTT CASSLKGSRGPGNTIYF
TRBJ2-6 TRBV7-8 TRBD1 - TGTGCCAGCAGCCGCGGACAGGGCTTCTCTGGGGCCAACGTCCTGACTTTC CASSRGQGFSGANVLTF
TRBJ1-5 TRBV2 - - TGTGCCAGCAGCCCTGCTATAAGCAATCAGCCCCAGCATTTT CASSPAISNQPQHF
TRBJ1-1 TRBV5-4 - - TGTGCCAGCAGCTGGGGGCGGGACACTGAAGCTTTCTTT CASSWGRDTEAFF
TRBJ1-2 TRBV10-3 - - TGTGCCATCAGTGTTGGGCAGGGGTCTACTAACTATGGCTACACCTTC CAISVGQGSTNYGYTF
TRBJ2-3 TRBV9 - - TGTGCCAGCAGCCTCGACACCACACGGCCAACAGATACGCAGTATTTT CASSLDTTRPTDTQYF
TRBJ2-1 TRBV29-1 TRBD2 once TGCAGCGTTGGAGGGACTAGGGGTTACAATGAGCAGTTCTTC CSVGGTRGYNEQFF
TRBJ2-3 TRBV6-5 TRBD2 - TGTGCCAGCAGTACTAGCGGGGCCACAGATACGCAGTATTTT CASSTSGATDTQYF
TRBJ1-5 TRBV6-6 - - TGTGCCAGCAGCGACAGTTATAGCAATCAGCCCCAGCATTTT CASSDSYSNQPQHF
TRBJ1-2 TRBV9 - once TGTGCCAGCAGCGCCACGGTGAACTATGGCTACACCTTC CASSATVNYGYTF
TRBJ2-1 TRBV27 - - TGTGCCAGCAGTTTGGACGGGAGCTCCTACAATGAGCAGTTCTTC CASSLDGSSYNEQFF
TRBJ2-3 TRBV3-1/TRBV3-2 - - TGTGCCAGCAGCCCCAGAGGTGGAGGGTCGGGCACAGATACGCAGTATTTT CASSPRGGGSGTDTQYF
TRBJ2-1 TRBV5-1 - - TGCGCCAGCAGCCTTGGGGCAGATCATGACAATGAGCAGTTCTTC CASSLGADHDNEQFF
TRBJ2-5 TRBV28 - once TGTGCCAGCAGTTCTTTTTACAGGGTTGCAGAGACCCAGTACTTC CASSSFYRVAETQYF
TRBJ2-1 TRBV7-9 TRBD2 - TGTGCCCACTTTCCGGGGGGATACAATGAGCAGTTCTTC CAHFPGGYNEQFF
TRBJ1-5 TRBV6-5 - - TGTGCCAGCACCCGACAGGCTGGTCAGCCCCAGCATTTT CASTRQAGQPQHF
TRBJ2-2 TRBV9 - - TGTGCCAGCAGCGTAGAACAGAACCCGAACACCGGGGAGCTGTTTTTT CASSVEQNPNTGELFF
TRBJ2-5 TRBV5-4 TRBD2 - TGTGCCAGCAGCAAGACTAGCGGGGGGCAGCGGGGAGAGACCCAGTACTTC CASSKTSGGQRGETQYF
TRBJ2-4 TRBV6-2/TRBV6-3 TRBD2 - TGTGCCAGCAGTTACGCCCGGGGGGGTCTAGCCAAAAACATTCAGTACTTC CASSYARGGLAKNIQYF
TRBJ1-2 TRBV18 - - TGTGCCAGCTCGCAGGGGTTCGGCTATGGCTACACCTTC CASSQGFGYGYTF
TRBJ1-1 TRBV28 - - TGTGCCAGCAGTTTGGTGCAGACTGAAGCTTTCTTT CASSLVQTEAFF
TRBJ2-7 TRBV10-1 TRBD1 - TGCGCCAGCAGTAGACAGGGTAAAGGCGAGCAGTACTTC CASSRQGKGEQYF
TRBJ1-6 TRBV6-5 - few TGTGCCAGCAGCCGGAGTCCTATTATTCCCCTCCACTTT CASSRSPIIPLHF
TRBJ1-2 TRBV27 TRBD1 few TGTGCCAGCAGTTTCCGACAGGGCCGTGGCTACACCTTC CASSFRQGRGYTF
TRBJ1-2 TRBV19 - - TGTGCCAGTAGTATAGTAGCAGGGCATGGCTACACCTTC CASSIVAGHGYTF
TRBJ2-7 TRBV3-1/TRBV3-2 TRBD2 - TGTGCCAGCAGCCAAGCTTGGGGGGGCTACGAGCAGTACTTC CASSQAWGGYEQYF
TRBJ2-3 TRBV24-1 TRBD2 - TGTGCCACCAGTGATTTGGGTTTCATTAGCGGGAAAGCCACAGATACGCAGTATTTT CATSDLGFISGKATDTQYF
TRBJ2-2 TRBV6-6 - few TGTGCCAGCAGTTCCACCACCGACAGCACCGGGGAGCTGTTTTTT CASSSTTDSTGELFF
TRBJ1-5 TRBV19 - - TGTGCCAGTAGCCAGCTGTGGGACAACCATCAGCCCCAGCATTTT CASSQLWDNHQPQHF
TRBJ1-5 TRBV18 TRBD1 - TGTGCCAGCTCACCGGACAGGGGGGAACAGCCCCAGCATTTT CASSPDRGEQPQHF
TRBJ1-2 TRBV6-4 TRBD1 - TGTGCCAGCAGACCAGGACAGGGGCTTAACTATGGCTACACCTTC CASRPGQGLNYGYTF
TRBJ2-7 TRBV4-1 TRBD2 - TGCGCCAGCAGCCAACCGGGACTAGCGGAAAGGTACGAGCAGTACTTC CASSQPGLAERYEQYF
TRBJ1-2 TRBV7-8 - - TGTGCCAGCAGCTTACTGGGGGGGTTGTCTGGCTACACCTTC CASSLLGGLSGYTF
TRBJ2-7 TRBV30 - - TGTGCCTGGTCGGGGAGACTCGGCGGGGAATACGAGCAGTACTTC CAWSGRLGGEYEQYF
TRBJ2-2 TRBV27 - - TGTGCCAACAGTCCAAAAACCGGGGAGCTGTTTTTT CANSPKTGELFF
TRBJ1-1 TRBV6-4 - once TGTGCCAGCAGTGAACAGAAGAACACTGAAGCTTTCTTT CASSEQKNTEAFF
TRBJ2-1 TRBV24-1 - - TGTGCCACCAGTGGATCGCGGGTCACGGTGGGCAATGAGCAGTTCTTC CATSGSRVTVGNEQFF